This TCR beta chain was retrieved from a study of blood T cell repertoires in COVID-19. Across the whole study: Sample material is recorded as cDNA or gDNA derived from T cells, B-cell-depleted T cells, or PBMCs.

Assay used: immunoSEQ multiplex PCR; TCRdb lists only in-frame clones, some missing. In the table there are 200,000 to 300,000 clones, approximately 89% of which are singletons. J was trimmed by 8 bases and V by 1 base; bases with no gene match: 9. This CDR3 has 16 residues. Germline V lookup: CDR1 SGHVS, CDR2 FQNEAQ. This receptor was taken from a woman in her 40s with acute COVID-19. The V call is TRBV7-8, the J call TRBJ2-2; 8 positions match TRBD2. Sample: PBMCs or T cells enriched from blood (not recorded which). The CDR3 DNA sequence: TGTGCCAGCAGCTTAGTTCCGGGACTAGTGTCTGGGGAGCTGTTTTTT. Translated, it gives CASSLVPGLVSGELFF.